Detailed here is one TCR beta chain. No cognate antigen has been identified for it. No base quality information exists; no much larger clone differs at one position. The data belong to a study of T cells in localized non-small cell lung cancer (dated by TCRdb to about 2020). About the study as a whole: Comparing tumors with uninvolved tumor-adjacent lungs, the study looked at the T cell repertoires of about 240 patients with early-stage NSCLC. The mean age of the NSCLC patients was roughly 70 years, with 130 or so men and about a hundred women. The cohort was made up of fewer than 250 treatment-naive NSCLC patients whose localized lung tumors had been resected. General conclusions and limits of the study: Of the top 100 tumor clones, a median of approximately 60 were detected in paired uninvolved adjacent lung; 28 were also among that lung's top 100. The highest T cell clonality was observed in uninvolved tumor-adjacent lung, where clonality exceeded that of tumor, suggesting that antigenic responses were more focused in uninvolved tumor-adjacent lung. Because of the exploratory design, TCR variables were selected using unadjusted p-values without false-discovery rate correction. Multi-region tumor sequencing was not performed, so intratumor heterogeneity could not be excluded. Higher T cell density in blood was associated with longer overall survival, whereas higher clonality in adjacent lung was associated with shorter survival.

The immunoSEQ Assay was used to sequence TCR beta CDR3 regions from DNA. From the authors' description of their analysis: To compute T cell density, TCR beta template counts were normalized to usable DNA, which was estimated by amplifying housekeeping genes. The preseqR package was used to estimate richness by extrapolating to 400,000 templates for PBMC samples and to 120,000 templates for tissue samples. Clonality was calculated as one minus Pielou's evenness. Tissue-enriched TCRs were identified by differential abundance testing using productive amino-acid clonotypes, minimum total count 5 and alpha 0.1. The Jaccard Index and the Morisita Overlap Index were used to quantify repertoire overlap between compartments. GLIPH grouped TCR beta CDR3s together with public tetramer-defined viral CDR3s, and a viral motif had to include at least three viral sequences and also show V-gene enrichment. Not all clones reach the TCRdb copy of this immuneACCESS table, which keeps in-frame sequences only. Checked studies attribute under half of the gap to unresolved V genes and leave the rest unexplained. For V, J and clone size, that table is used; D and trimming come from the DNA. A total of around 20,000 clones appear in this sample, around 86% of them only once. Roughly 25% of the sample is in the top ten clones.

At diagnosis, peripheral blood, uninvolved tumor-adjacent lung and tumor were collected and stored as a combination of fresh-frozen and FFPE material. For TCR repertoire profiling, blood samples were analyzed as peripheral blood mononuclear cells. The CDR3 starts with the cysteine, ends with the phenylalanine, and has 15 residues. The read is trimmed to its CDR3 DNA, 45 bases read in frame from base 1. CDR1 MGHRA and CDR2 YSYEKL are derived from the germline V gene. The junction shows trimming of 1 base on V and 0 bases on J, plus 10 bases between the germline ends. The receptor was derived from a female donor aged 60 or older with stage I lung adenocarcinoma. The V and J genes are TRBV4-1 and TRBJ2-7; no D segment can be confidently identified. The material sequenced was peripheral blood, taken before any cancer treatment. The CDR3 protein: CASSQANYLSYEQYF. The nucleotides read TGCGCCAGCAGCCAAGCGAACTATCTCTCCTACGAGCAGTACTTC.